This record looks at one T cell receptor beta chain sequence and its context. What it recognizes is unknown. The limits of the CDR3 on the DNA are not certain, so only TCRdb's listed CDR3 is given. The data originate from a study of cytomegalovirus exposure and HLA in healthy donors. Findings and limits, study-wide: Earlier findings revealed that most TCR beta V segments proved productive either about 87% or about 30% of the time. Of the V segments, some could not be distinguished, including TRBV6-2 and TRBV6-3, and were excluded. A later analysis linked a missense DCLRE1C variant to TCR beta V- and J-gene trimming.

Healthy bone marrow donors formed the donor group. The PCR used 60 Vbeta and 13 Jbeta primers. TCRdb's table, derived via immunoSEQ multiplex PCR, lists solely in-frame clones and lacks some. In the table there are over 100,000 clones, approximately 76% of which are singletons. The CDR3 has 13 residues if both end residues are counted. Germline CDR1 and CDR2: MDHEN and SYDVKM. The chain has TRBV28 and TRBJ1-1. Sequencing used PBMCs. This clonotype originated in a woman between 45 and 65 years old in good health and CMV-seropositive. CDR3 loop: CASTQGVGRGTFF.